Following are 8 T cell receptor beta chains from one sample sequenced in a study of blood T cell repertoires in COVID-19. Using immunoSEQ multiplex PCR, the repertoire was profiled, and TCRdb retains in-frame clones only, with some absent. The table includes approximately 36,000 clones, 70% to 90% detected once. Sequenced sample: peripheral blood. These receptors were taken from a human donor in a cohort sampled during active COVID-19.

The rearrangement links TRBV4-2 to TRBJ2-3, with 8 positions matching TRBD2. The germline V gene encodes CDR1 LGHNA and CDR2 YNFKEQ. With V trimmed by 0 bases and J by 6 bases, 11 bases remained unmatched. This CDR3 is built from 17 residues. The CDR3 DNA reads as TGTGCCAGCAGCCAAGAGGTTGGGAATAGCGGGGATGATACGCAGTATTTT. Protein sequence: CASSQEVGNSGDDTQYF.

The CDR3 region is CASSPQGQGWFETQYF. CDR3 nucleotide sequence: TGTGCCAGCAGCCCTCAGGGACAGGGGTGGTTTGAGACCCAGTACTTC. This chain joins TRBV7-9 and TRBJ2-5; 10 bases fit TRBD1. The germline gives CDR1 SEHNR, CDR2 FQNEAQ (reference sequence). The V gene end was trimmed by 5 bases and the J gene end by 5 bases; junction bases not matched to a gene: 11. This CDR3 contains 16 residues.

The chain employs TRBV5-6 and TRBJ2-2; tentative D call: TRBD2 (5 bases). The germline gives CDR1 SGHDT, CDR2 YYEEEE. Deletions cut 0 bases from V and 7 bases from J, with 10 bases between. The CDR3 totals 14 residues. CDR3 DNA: TGTGCCAGCAGCTTGGCCGGGGTCCTCGGGGAGCTGTTTTTT. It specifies CASSLAGVLGELFF.

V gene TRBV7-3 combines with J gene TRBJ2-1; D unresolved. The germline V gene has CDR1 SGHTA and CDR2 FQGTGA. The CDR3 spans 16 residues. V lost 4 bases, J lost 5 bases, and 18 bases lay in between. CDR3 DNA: TGTGCCAGCAGCTCCCGCCCTGGTGGCGGAAACAATGAGCAGTTCTTC. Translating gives CASSSRPGGGNNEQFF.

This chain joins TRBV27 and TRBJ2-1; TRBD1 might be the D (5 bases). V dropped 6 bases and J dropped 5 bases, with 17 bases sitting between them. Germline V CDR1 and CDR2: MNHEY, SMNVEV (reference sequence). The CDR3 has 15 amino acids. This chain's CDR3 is CASSPRGPTDNEQFF. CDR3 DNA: TGTGCCAGCAGCCCTAGGGGCCCGACGGACAATGAGCAGTTCTTC.

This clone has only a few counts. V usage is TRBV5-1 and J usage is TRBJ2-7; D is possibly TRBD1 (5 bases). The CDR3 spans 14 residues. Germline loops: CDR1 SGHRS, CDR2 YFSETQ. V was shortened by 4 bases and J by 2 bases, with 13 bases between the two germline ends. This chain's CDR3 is CASSLWTDTYEQYF. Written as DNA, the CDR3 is TGCGCCAGCAGCCTTTGGACGGACACCTACGAGCAGTACTTC.

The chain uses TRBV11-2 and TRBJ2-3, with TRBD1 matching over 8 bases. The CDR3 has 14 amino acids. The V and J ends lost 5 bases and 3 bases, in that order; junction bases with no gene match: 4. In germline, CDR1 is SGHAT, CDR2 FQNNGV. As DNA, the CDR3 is TGTGCCAGCAGCCCGACAGGGGTTACAGATACGCAGTATTTT. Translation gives CASSPTGVTDTQYF.

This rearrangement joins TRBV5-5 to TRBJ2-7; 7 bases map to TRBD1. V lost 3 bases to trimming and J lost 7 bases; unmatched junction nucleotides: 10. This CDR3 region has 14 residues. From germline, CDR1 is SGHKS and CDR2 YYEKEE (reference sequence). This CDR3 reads CASSSTGSWWEQYF. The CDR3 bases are TGTGCCAGCAGCTCGACAGGGAGTTGGTGGGAGCAGTACTTC.